The rows below give T cell receptor beta chains drawn from one sample of a study of T cells after yellow fever vaccination. TCRdb reprocessed the 5' RACE reads via MiXCR and lists one record per CDR3 protein. The table has 400,000 or so distinct CDR3 sequences, about 17% seen once. Sample: PBMCs, taken before the yellow fever booster vaccination. The receptor set was obtained from a man between 18 and 35 years old who received the YFV17D yellow fever vaccine. Both conserved end residues are part of each CDR3. A D gene is named only where the DNA matches it firmly. Size values are once, few and many counts, or a class for expanded clones, and some rows have none.

D gene,clone size,J gene,V gene,CDR3 DNA,CDR3 protein
NA,NA,TRBJ2-3,TRBV7-9,TGTGCCAGCAGCTTACCCCTACAGGGAAGAGTTACAGATACGCAGTATTTT,CASSLPLQGRVTDTQYF
NA,NA,TRBJ1-1,TRBV4-1,TGCGCCAGCAGCCAAGGGGGGCAGGCTGACACTGAAGCTTTCTTT,CASSQGGQADTEAFF
NA,few,TRBJ2-5,TRBV6-2/TRBV6-3,TGTGCCAGCAGTCAGAGTCTAGCGATGGGAGGCGAGACCCAGTACTTC,CASSQSLAMGGETQYF
TRBD2,NA,TRBJ2-3,TRBV5-1,TGCGCCAGCAGCCCCGGGGGGGGGCCTACAGATACGCAGTATTTT,CASSPGGGPTDTQYF
NA,NA,TRBJ2-7,TRBV7-9,TGTGCCAGCAGCTTAGCAAGGGGATTAGACGAGCAGTACTTC,CASSLARGLDEQYF
NA,few,TRBJ1-1,TRBV6-5,TGTGCCAGCAGTTCGAGGGCCTTCATGGTTGGGAACACTGAAGCTTTCTTT,CASSSRAFMVGNTEAFF
TRBD1,NA,TRBJ1-2,TRBV19,TGTGCCAGCCGGAGACAGGGAACTAACTATGGCTACACCTTC,CASRRQGTNYGYTF
TRBD1,NA,TRBJ2-7,TRBV5-4,TGTGCCAGCAGCGAGTGGGACAGGGTCTCCTACGAGCAGTACTTC,CASSEWDRVSYEQYF
TRBD1,NA,TRBJ2-1,TRBV7-6,TGTGCCAGCAGCTCAGCCGGGAACAGGGGCAATGAGCAGTTCTTC,CASSSAGNRGNEQFF
TRBD1,few,TRBJ2-5,TRBV7-6,TGTGCCAGCAGCTCCGGGACAGGTCTCGTTGGAGAGACCCAGTACTTC,CASSSGTGLVGETQYF
NA,once,TRBJ1-2,TRBV9,TGTGCCAGCAGCGATATAGACAGCTATGGCTACACCTTC,CASSDIDSYGYTF
NA,few,TRBJ1-1,TRBV20-1,TGCAGTGCCCCGCGGGGGACTGAAGCTTTCTTT,CSAPRGTEAFF
TRBD2,NA,TRBJ2-1,TRBV5-1,TGCGCCAGCAGCGTCCTAGCGGGGGGGAGCAATGAGCAGTTCTTC,CASSVLAGGSNEQFF
NA,NA,TRBJ2-5,TRBV7-9,TGTGCCAGCAGCTTAGGGACAGCCACCCAAGAGACCCAGTACTTC,CASSLGTATQETQYF
TRBD1,NA,TRBJ2-2,TRBV12-3/TRBV12-4,TGTGCCAGCAGTTTTGACAGGGACACCGGGGAGCTGTTTTTT,CASSFDRDTGELFF
NA,NA,TRBJ1-2,TRBV27,TGTGCCAGCAGTTTATATGGACAGAACTATGGCTACACCTTC,CASSLYGQNYGYTF
NA,few,TRBJ1-1,TRBV5-1,TGCGCCAGCAGCTTGTATCAGGGCCCGAACACTGAAGCTTTCTTT,CASSLYQGPNTEAFF